This TCR beta chain was profiled in a study of early T cells in non-severe SARS-CoV-2 infection. Whole-study context: The study sequenced bulk RNA from unsorted whole blood, with chains unpaired.

This clonotype has only a few counts. The CDR3 has 15 amino acids. CDR1 and CDR2 (germline): DFQATT, SNEGSKA (reference sequence). Trimming at V came to 5 bases and at J to 2 bases, leaving 8 bases not matched to a gene. Individual cDNA molecules received unique molecular identifiers during library preparation. TCRdb re-called the 5' RACE reads with MiXCR, one entry per CDR3 protein. The sample comprises 55,000 to 75,000 distinct CDR3 sequences, 12% of which are singletons, and 3.5% to 4.5% rests with the top ten. The rearrangement joins TRBV20-1 to TRBJ1-2, with 10 bases fitting TRBD1. The sample taken for sequencing was whole blood. The receptor was derived from an adult who was a healthcare worker with PCR-confirmed SARS-CoV-2 infection or an uninfected control (not recorded which). The chain's CDR3 is CSAPPGQGINYGYTF. CDR3 coding DNA: TGCAGTGCTCCGCCGGGACAGGGGATCAACTATGGCTACACCTTC.